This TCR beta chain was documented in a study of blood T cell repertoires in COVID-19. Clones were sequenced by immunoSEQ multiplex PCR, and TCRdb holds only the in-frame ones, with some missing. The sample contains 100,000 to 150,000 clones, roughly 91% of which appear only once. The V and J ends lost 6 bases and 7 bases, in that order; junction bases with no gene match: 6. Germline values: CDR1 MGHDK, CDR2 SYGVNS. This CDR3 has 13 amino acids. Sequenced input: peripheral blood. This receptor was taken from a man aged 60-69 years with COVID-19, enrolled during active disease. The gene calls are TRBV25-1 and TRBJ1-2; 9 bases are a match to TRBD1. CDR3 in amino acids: CASRTGGAFGYTF. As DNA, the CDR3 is TGTGCCAGCAGAACAGGGGGCGCGTTTGGCTACACCTTC.